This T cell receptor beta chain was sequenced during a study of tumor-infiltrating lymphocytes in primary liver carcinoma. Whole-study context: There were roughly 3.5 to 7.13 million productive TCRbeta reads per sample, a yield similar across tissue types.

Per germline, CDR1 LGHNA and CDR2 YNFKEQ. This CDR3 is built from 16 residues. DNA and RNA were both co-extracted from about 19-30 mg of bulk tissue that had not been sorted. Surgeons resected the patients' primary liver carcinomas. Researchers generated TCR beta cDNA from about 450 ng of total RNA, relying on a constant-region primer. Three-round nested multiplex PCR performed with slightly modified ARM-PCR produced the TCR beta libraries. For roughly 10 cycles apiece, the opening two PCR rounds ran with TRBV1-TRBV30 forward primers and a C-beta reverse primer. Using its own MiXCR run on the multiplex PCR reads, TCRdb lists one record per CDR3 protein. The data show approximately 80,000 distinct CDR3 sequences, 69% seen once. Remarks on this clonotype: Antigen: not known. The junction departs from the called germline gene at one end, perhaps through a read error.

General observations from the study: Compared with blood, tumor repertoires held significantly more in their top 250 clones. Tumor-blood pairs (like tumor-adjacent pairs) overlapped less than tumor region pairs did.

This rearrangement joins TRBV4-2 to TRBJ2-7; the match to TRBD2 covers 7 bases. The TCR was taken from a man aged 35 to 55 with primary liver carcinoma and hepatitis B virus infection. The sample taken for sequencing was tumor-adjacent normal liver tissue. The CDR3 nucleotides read TGTGCCAACAGCCTAGCGGCTAGCGTGGTTTCCTACGAGCATTACTTC. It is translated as CANSLAASVVSYEHYF.